This T cell receptor beta chain stems from a study of T-cell memory formation after mild COVID-19. Study-level findings and limits: Certain responding clones were present in pre-infection memory, suggesting participation of cross-reactive memory.

CDR1 is MGHDK and CDR2 is SYGVNS in the germline V gene. This CDR3 is 14 amino acids long. The ends were cut back, 2 bases at V and 4 bases at J, with 9 bases in the middle. Via MiXCR, TCRdb re-called the 5' RACE reads, giving one row per CDR3 protein. Of about 340,000 distinct CDR3 sequences listed, 21% are singletons. This clonotype was seen a handful of times. Its antigen is unidentified. This sequence was found in an adult woman who had mild COVID-19 (a few samples of this study predate the infection). Cell type and time point are not known. This chain joins TRBV25-1 and TRBJ1-3, with a possible D match to TRBD1 (6 bases). Sequencing was performed on PBMCs or a T cell subset sorted from them (not recorded which). CDR3 DNA: TGTGCCAGCAGTGAAATGGGGGCAGGAAACACCATATATTTT. It specifies CASSEMGAGNTIYF.